Following are 5 T cell receptor beta chains from one sample sequenced in a study of T cells in Graves' hyperthyroidism and ophthalmopathy. The investigators amplified TCR beta CDR3 regions from RNA transcripts. First-round RT-PCR targeting the TCR CDR3 was performed with the HTBI primer set. MiXCR, run by TCRdb on the multiplex PCR reads, gives a single entry per CDR3 protein. This sample yields 500,000 to 600,000 distinct CDR3 sequences, of which 40% to 55% are seen a single time; about 8% belongs to the top ten. The sample taken for sequencing was peripheral blood or thyroid tissue (not recorded which). Receptors originate from a woman under 30 with Graves' hyperthyroidism.

This chain links TRBV9 with TRBJ1-4; 9 positions match TRBD1. Germline V gives CDR1 SGDLS, CDR2 YYNGEE. This CDR3 is built from 14 residues. V lost 3 bases to trimming and J lost 6 bases; unmatched junction nucleotides: 3. DNA for the CDR3: TGTGCCAGCAGCGAGCGGGACAGGGATGAAAAACTGTTTTTT. It yields the protein CASSERDRDEKLFF.

V gene TRBV29-1 combines with J gene TRBJ2-2; TRBD1 matches 8 bases. Germline CDR1 reads SQVTM; CDR2 reads ANQGSEA. The CDR3 runs to 13 residues. Germline trimming cut 8 bases from V and 1 base from J; bases unmatched to any gene: 3. The CDR3 region has the DNA TGCAGCCCCGACAGGGGGAACACCGGGGAGCTGTTTTTT. It translates to CSPDRGNTGELFF.

The rearrangement links TRBV2 to TRBJ2-2, with 13 bases that match TRBD2. Germline V gene data show CDR1 as SNHLY and CDR2 as FYNNEI. Trimming at V came to 6 bases and at J to 3 bases, leaving 4 bases not matched to a gene. The CDR3 is made up of 16 amino acids. CDR3 DNA: TGTGCCAGCAGCGGACTAGCGGGAGCGGACACCGGGGAGCTGTTTTTT. It encodes CASSGLAGADTGELFF. Looking up the rest from reference TRBV2 and TRBJ2-2 gives the full variable domain: EPEVTQTPSHQVTQMGQEVILRCVPISNHLYFYWYRQILGQKVEFLVSFYNNEISEKSEIFDDQFSVERPDGSNFTLKIRSTKLEDSAMYFCASSGLAGADTGELFFGEGSRLTVL.

The chain uses TRBV5-1 and TRBJ1-2; TRBD1 agrees at 8 bases. The CDR3 runs 12 residues. Germline CDR1 SGHRS, CDR2 YFSETQ. The CDR3 bases are TGCCCCATCAGGGGGCGCGGCTATGGCTACACCTTC. The encoded protein is CPIRGRGYGYTF. Using reference TRBV5-1 and TRBJ1-2 for the parts outside the CDR3, the full variable domain is KAGVTQTPRYLIKTRGQQVTLSCSPISGHRSVSWYQQTPGQGLQFLFEYFSETQRNKGNFPGRFSGRQFSNSRSEMNVSTLELGDSALYLCPIRGRGYGYTFGSGTRLTVV.

This sequence joins TRBV7-9 and TRBJ1-3; a possible D gene is TRBD1 (5 bases). This CDR3 spans 14 amino acids. Trimming shortened V by 5 bases and J by 3 bases, and 11 bases separated the two germline ends. Germline lookup yields CDR1 SEHNR and CDR2 FQNEAQ (reference sequence). CDR3 sequence (DNA): TGTGCCAGCAGCCCGGGACTGGATGGAAACACCATATATTTT. As protein: CASSPGLDGNTIYF.